Shown below are 11 T cell receptor beta chains from a single sample sequenced in a study of shared clonotypes between healthy human individuals. TCRdb's table, derived via immunoSEQ multiplex PCR, lists solely in-frame clones and lacks some. The table has 150,000 to 200,000 clones, 80% to 95% seen once; the top ten hold 0.067%. The sample taken for sequencing was naive CD4+ T cells sorted from blood. Subset: CD45RA+ positively selected. All receptors derive from a young woman in good health.

This rearrangement joins TRBV6-5 to TRBJ2-7; a weak D match, TRBD1 (5 bases). V lost 2 bases and J 6 bases, leaving 20 bases between the germline ends. This CDR3 spans 16 amino acids. CDR1 is MNHEY and CDR2 is SVGAGI in the germline V gene. This CDR3 reads CASSYIPDPPGSEQYF. As DNA, the CDR3 is TGTGCCAGCAGTTACATCCCGGACCCGCCAGGGTCCGAGCAGTACTTC.

The sample holds one count of this clone. The J gene is TRBJ1-4, the V gene TRBV4-1, with D perhaps matching TRBD1 (5 bases). Germline CDR1 MGHRA, CDR2 YSYEKL. The ends were cut back, 5 bases at V and 0 bases at J, with 28 bases in the middle. This CDR3 has 21 residues. The CDR3 DNA is TGCGCCAGCAGCTTCCGAAACCGGGACGCGGGTAGATATGCAACTAATGAAAAACTGTTTTTT. Amino acids: CASSFRNRDAGRYATNEKLFF.

The rearrangement joins TRBV19 to TRBJ1-5; no definite D call. V lost 3 bases, J lost 5 bases, and 11 bases lay in between. Germline lookup yields CDR1 LNHDA and CDR2 SQIVND (reference sequence). The CDR3 contains 14 residues. CDR3 loop: CASSIVPGDQPQHF. The CDR3 DNA sequence: TGTGCCAGTAGTATCGTCCCCGGGGATCAGCCCCAGCATTTT.

The rearrangement links TRBV7-2 to TRBJ2-3, with D perhaps TRBD1 (6 bases). Trimming shortened V by 0 bases and J by 4 bases, and 8 bases separated the two germline ends. The CDR3 is 14 amino acids. The V gene's germline CDR1 is SGHTA and CDR2 FQGNSA. As DNA, the CDR3 is TGTGCCAGCAGCTTAGCCACAGGGTCAGATACGCAGTATTTT. This sequence encodes CASSLATGSDTQYF.

This clone has only a few counts. The rearrangement uses TRBV7-9 and TRBJ1-2; D call uncertain. Germline V gives CDR1 SEHNR, CDR2 FQNEAQ (reference sequence). The CDR3 runs to 12 residues. Trimming pared 5 bases from V and 6 bases from J, leaving 10 bases between. For the CDR3, the DNA is TGTGCCAGCAGCCCCAATCCGGATGGCTACACCTTC. Translating it yields CASSPNPDGYTF.

V is TRBV5-4 and J is TRBJ2-3; D may match TRBD1 or TRBD2 (6 bases each). The germline V gene has CDR1 SGHNT and CDR2 YYREEE (reference sequence). The CDR3 length is 15 residues. The V and J ends lost 0 bases and 9 bases respectively, with 17 bases between them. The CDR3 DNA follows: TGTGCCAGCAGCTTGGGGGCGGAGGGGGGCCGAACGCAGTATTTT. This translates into CASSLGAEGGRTQYF.

CDR3 sequence reads: CASSSNDRYSDQPQHF. For the CDR3, the DNA is TGTGCCAGCAGTTCCAACGACAGGTATAGTGATCAGCCCCAGCATTTT. The gene calls are TRBV28 and TRBJ1-5; D possibly corresponds to TRBD1 (6 bases). The V and J ends lost 4 bases and 5 bases respectively, with 18 bases between them. The CDR3 has 16 residues. Germline V gene sequence: CDR1 MDHEN, CDR2 SYDVKM. The full variable domain, its missing parts supplied by reference TRBV28 and TRBJ1-5, is DVKVTQSSRYLVKRTGEKVFLECVQDMDHENMFWYRQDPGLGLRLIYFSYDVKMKEKGDIPEGYSVSREKKERFSLILESASTNQTSMYLCASSSNDRYSDQPQHFGDGTRLSIL.

The chain has TRBV5-1 and TRBJ2-2, with D possibly being TRBD2 (6 bases). Germline CDR1 is SGHRS and CDR2 is YFSETQ. CDR3 size: 17 residues. Deletions cut 0 bases from V and 3 bases from J, with 15 bases between. The CDR3 DNA reads as TGCGCCAGCAGCTTGGTCGGGATCGGGGGATACACCGGGGAGCTGTTTTTT. Its protein product is CASSLVGIGGYTGELFF.

The chain links TRBV2 to TRBJ2-7; 11 nucleotides agree with TRBD2. Looked up from germline, CDR1 is SNHLY and CDR2 is FYNNEI. J lost 3 bases, V lost 6 bases, and 16 bases had no gene match. The CDR3 is 18 residues long. Here the CDR3 DNA reads TGTGCCAGCAGACAGGGAAGCCTAGCGGGAGGAAATCTCTACGAGCAGTACTTC. It encodes CASRQGSLAGGNLYEQYF.

The chain carries TRBV7-2 and TRBJ1-2; 10 positions agree with TRBD1. This CDR3 contains 14 residues. V gave up 1 base and J gave up 7 bases; unmatched junction bases: 3. Germline V CDR1 and CDR2: SGHTA, FQGNSA. The CDR3 DNA sequence: TGTGCCAGCAGCTTAGAAAGGACAGGGGGTGGCTACACCTTC. Translated, it gives CASSLERTGGGYTF.

The chain uses TRBV4-1 and TRBJ2-7; D is unclear. V lost 3 bases, J lost 2 bases, and 8 bases lay in between. The CDR3 sequence is 13 residues long. Germline V gives CDR1 MGHRA, CDR2 YSYEKL. The CDR3 here is CASSHAWPYEQYF. CDR3 nucleotides: TGCGCCAGCAGCCACGCATGGCCCTACGAGCAGTACTTC.